This record covers a single TCR beta chain. The germline CDR1 and CDR2 sequences are SGHRS and YFSETQ. The junction had 8 bases not matched to a gene; V was cut back by 0 bases and J by 6 bases. The CDR3 contains 17 residues. The PCR made use of 60 Vbeta and 13 Jbeta primers. TCRdb's copy holds only in-frame clones and misses some; the assay was immunoSEQ multiplex PCR. This sample has more than 80,000 clones, with more than 70% found just once. The data were taken from a study of cytomegalovirus exposure and HLA in healthy donors. The TCR sequence derives from a man aged 35 to 55 in good health and CMV-seronegative. The J gene is TRBJ2-2, the V gene TRBV5-1; 10 positions match TRBD1. Sequencing was done on a sample of PBMCs. CDR3 residues: CASSLAYVGQGAGELFF. CDR3 nucleotide sequence: TGCGCCAGCAGCTTGGCCTATGTCGGACAGGGGGCCGGGGAGCTGTTTTTT.